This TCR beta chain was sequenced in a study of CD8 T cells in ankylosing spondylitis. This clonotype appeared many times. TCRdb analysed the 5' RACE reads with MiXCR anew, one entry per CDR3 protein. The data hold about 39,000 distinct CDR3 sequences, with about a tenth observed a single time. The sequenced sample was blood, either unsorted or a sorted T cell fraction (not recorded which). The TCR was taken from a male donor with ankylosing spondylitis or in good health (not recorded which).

CDR3 amino acids: CSVEGGTGADTQYF. Here the CDR3 DNA reads TGCAGCGTTGAAGGAGGGACAGGGGCAGATACGCAGTATTTT. The J gene is TRBJ2-3, the V gene TRBV29-1, with 10 bases that match TRBD1. Germline lookup yields CDR1 SQVTM and CDR2 ANQGSEA. This CDR3 region has 14 residues. V lost 1 base and J lost 4; bases outside the gene matches: 2.